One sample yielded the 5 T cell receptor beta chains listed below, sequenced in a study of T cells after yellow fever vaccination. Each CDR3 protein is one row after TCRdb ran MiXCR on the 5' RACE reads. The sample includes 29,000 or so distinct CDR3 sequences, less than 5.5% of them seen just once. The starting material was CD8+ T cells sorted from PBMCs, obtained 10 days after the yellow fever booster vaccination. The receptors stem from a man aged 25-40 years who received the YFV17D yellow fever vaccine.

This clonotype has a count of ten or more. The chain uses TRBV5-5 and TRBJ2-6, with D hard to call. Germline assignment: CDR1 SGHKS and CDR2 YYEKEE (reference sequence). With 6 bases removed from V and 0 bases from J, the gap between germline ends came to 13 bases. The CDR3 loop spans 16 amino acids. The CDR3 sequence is CASTRGTSSGANVLTF. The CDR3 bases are TGTGCCAGCACCCGTGGTACAAGCTCTGGGGCCAACGTCCTGACTTTC.

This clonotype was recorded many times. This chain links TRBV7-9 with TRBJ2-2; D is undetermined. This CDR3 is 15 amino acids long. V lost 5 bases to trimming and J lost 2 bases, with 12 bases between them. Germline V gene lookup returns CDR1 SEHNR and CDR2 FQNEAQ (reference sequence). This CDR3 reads CASSLNQANTGELFF. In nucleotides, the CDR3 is TGTGCCAGCAGCCTAAACCAGGCTAACACCGGGGAGCTGTTTTTT.

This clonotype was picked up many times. The CDR3 protein is CASSQVLAGGYNEQFF. The CDR3 DNA is TGTGCCAGCAGCCAAGTCCTAGCGGGAGGATACAATGAGCAGTTCTTC. This chain uses TRBV3-1 with TRBJ2-1; TRBD2 aligns across 11 bases. Trimming took 1 base from V and 4 from J; bases not matched to a gene: 3. Germline values: CDR1 LGHDT, CDR2 YNNKEL (reference sequence). The length of the CDR3 is 16 residues.

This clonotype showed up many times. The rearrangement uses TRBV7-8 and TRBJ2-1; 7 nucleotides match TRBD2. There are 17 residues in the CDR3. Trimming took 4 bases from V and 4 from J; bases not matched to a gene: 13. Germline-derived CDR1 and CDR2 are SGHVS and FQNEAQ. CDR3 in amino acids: CASSSPPASGFYNEQFF. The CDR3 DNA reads TGTGCCAGCAGCTCCCCCCCGGCTAGCGGATTTTACAATGAGCAGTTCTTC.

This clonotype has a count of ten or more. In DNA form, the CDR3 reads TGCAGTGTCGGACGGACAGATACGCAGTATTTT. It is translated as CSVGRTDTQYF. The chain employs TRBV20-1 and TRBJ2-3; D gene uncertain. This CDR3 contains 11 residues. Germline-derived CDR1 and CDR2 are DFQATT and SNEGSKA (reference sequence). V was trimmed by 7 bases and J by 3 bases, leaving 8 bases between them.